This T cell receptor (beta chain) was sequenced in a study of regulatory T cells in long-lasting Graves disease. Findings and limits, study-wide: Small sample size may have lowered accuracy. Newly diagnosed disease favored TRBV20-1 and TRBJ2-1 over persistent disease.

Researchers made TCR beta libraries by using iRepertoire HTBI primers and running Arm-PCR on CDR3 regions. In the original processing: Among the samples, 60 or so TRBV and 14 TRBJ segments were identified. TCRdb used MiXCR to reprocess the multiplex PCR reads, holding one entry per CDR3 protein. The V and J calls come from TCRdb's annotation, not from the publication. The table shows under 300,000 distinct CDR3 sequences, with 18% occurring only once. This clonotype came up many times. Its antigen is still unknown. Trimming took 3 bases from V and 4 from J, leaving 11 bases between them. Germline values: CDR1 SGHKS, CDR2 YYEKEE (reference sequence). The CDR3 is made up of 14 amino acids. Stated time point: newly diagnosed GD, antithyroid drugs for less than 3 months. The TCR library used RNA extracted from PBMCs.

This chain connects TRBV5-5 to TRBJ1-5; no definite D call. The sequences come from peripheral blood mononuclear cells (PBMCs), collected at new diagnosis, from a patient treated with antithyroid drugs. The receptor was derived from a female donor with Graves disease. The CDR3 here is CASSSDNPNQPQHF. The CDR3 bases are TGTGCCAGCAGCTCCGACAATCCTAATCAGCCCCAGCATTTT.